This entry features one TCR beta chain sequence. Its antigen is currently unknown. The CDR3 end lies 3 residues beyond the end of the read and is filled in from the germline J gene. The CDR3 sequence is 12 residues long. Germline V CDR1 and CDR2: LNHDA, SQIVND (reference sequence). The data originate from a study of T cell clonality in common variable immunodeficiency. Whole-study findings and limits: In common variable immunodeficiency, TCR beta chains reportedly carried fewer deletions and N-nucleotide insertions.

Produced via immunoSEQ multiplex PCR; TCRdb's table is partial and in-frame only. This sample carries about 28,000 clones, none of them present only once. This receptor was taken from a human donor with common variable immunodeficiency. V and J are TRBV19 and TRBJ1-2; TRBD1 aligns across 7 bases. Sequencing input: peripheral blood mononuclear cells. The CDR3 spells CASSRDRGGYTF. The sequenced CDR3 bases are TGTGCCAGTAGTAGGGACAGAGGGGGC. The full variable domain, its missing parts supplied by reference TRBV19 and TRBJ1-2, is DGGITQSPKYLFRKEGQNVTLSCEQNLNHDAMYWYRQDPGQGLRLIYYSQIVNDFQKGDIAEGYSVSREKKESFPLTVTSAQKNPTAFYLCASSRDRGGYTFGSGTRLTVV.